One and the same sample provided the 25 T cell receptor beta chains below, sequenced in a study of identical twins. TCRdb re-analysed the 5' RACE reads in MiXCR, keeping a single row per CDR3 protein. The table has some 500,000 distinct CDR3 sequences, 14% seen once. These same data were also listed under a study on yellow fever vaccine responses in identical twins.

Sequenced input: CD4+ T cells sorted from blood. The receptors come from a woman aged 18-29 years in good health.

J is TRBJ1-2 and V is TRBV7-2; TRBD1 is a possible D gene (5 bases). This CDR3 region has 14 residues. The V end was cut by 5 bases, the J end by 4 bases, with 14 bases between. Germline loops: CDR1 SGHTA, CDR2 FQGNSA. In nucleotides, the CDR3 is TGTGCCAGCAGCGCAACGCGGGGCCCCTATGGCTACACCTTC. Encoded protein: CASSATRGPYGYTF.

This clonotype has at least ten counts. The genes are TRBV3-1 and TRBJ1-1; no clear D. Germline loops: CDR1 LGHDT, CDR2 YNNKEL (reference sequence). Trimming removed 3 bases from V and 1 base from J, with 6 bases in between. CDR3 length: 13 residues. The CDR3 bases are TGTGCCAGCAGCCAGACACCGAACACTGAAGCTTTCTTT. Its translation is CASSQTPNTEAFF.

This clonotype was recorded at least ten times. This sequence joins TRBV7-2 and TRBJ1-4; no firm D call. V lost 3 bases, J lost 7 bases, and 3 bases lay in between. The CDR3 contains 11 residues. Per the germline V gene, CDR1 is SGHTA and CDR2 is FQGNSA. CDR3 amino acids: CASSFGEKLFF. CDR3 sequence (DNA): TGTGCCAGCAGCTTCGGTGAAAAACTGTTTTTT.

This clonotype was picked up a small number of times. The rearrangement joins TRBV30 to TRBJ2-7; the D is unclear. Germline-derived CDR1 and CDR2 are GTSNPN and SVGIG (reference sequence). This CDR3 has 11 residues. With 3 bases removed from V and 2 bases from J, the gap between germline ends came to 5 bases. CDR3: CAWRGTYEQYF. The DNA of the CDR3 is TGTGCCTGGAGAGGCACCTACGAGCAGTACTTC. The full variable domain, with the rest looked up from reference TRBV30 and TRBJ2-7, is SQTIHQWPATLVQPVGSPLSLECTVEGTSNPNLYWYRQAAGRGLQLLFYSVGIGQISSEVPQNLSASRPQDRQFILSSKKLLLSDSGFYLCAWRGTYEQYFGPGTRLTVT.

This clonotype was detected only a few times. V is TRBV7-9 and J is TRBJ1-3, with a possible D match to TRBD1 (6 bases). This CDR3 comprises 16 residues. Trimming took off 4 bases at V and 0 bases at J, with 13 bases between the two ends. Germline V lookup: CDR1 SEHNR, CDR2 FQNEAQ (reference sequence). CDR3 nucleotides: TGTGCCAGCAGCTATATCACAGGGAGCTCTGGAAACACCATATATTTT. It is translated as CASSYITGSSGNTIYF. The full variable domain, with the rest looked up from reference TRBV7-9 and TRBJ1-3, is DTGVSQNPRHKITKRGQNVTFRCDPISEHNRLYWYRQTLGQGPEFLTYFQNEAQLEKSRLLSDRFSAERPKGSFSTLEIQRTEQGDSAMYLCASSYITGSSGNTIYFGEGSWLTVV.

In its sample, this clonotype was seen many times. This chain uses TRBV3-1 with TRBJ2-5, with D unresolved. There are 14 residues in the CDR3. CDR1 LGHDT and CDR2 YNNKEL come from the germline V gene (reference sequence). The ends were cut back, 4 bases at V and 5 bases at J, with 14 bases in the middle. CDR3 coding DNA: TGTGCCAGCAGCCTCTCGTGGCCCCGGGAGACCCAGTACTTC. Protein: CASSLSWPRETQYF.

The chain is built from TRBV24-1 and TRBJ2-3; 10 bases line up with TRBD1. Trimming removed 7 bases from V and 3 bases from J; junction bases left unmatched: 3. CDR3 length: 14 amino acids. From germline, CDR1 is KGHDR and CDR2 SFDVKD. Here the CDR3 reads CATSSGQGTDTQYF. In nucleotides, the CDR3 is TGTGCCACCAGCTCGGGACAGGGGACAGATACGCAGTATTTT.

This clonotype turned up a few times. The rearrangement uses TRBV12-3 or TRBV12-4 and TRBJ2-2; D is ambiguous. The CDR3 runs to 16 residues. V lost 2 bases, J lost 1 base, and 11 bases lay in between. For the CDR3, the DNA is TGTGCCAGCAGTTTAAGTGGCTGGGGGAACACCGGGGAGCTGTTTTTT. Protein product: CASSLSGWGNTGELFF.

The V gene is TRBV4-3, the J gene TRBJ2-2; possible D gene TRBD1, 6 bases. Germline-derived CDR1 and CDR2 are LGHNA and YSLEER. V was pared by 4 bases and J by 5 bases, with 17 bases between. There are 16 residues in the CDR3. CDR3 residues: CASSPTVGARTGELFF. CDR3 in DNA: TGCGCCAGCAGCCCGACAGTGGGGGCACGGACCGGGGAGCTGTTTTTT.

This clonotype was counted only a few times. The chain combines TRBV12-5 with TRBJ1-1; TRBD1 matches 7 bases. Germline CDR1 is LGHNT and CDR2 is FRNRAP. The J segment lost 2 bases and the V segment lost 4 bases, leaving 7 bases of the junction unmatched. The CDR3 covers 15 residues. The CDR3 spells CASGSEGGLNTEAFF. In nucleotides, the CDR3 is TGTGCTAGTGGTTCGGAAGGGGGCTTAAACACTGAAGCTTTCTTT.

The genes are TRBV5-1 and TRBJ1-3; 11 nucleotides line up with TRBD1. Losses at the gene ends were 4 bases for V and 8 bases for J; bases not matched to a gene: 8. CDR1 is SGHRS, CDR2 YFSETQ, per germline. CDR3 size: 15 residues. The CDR3 nucleotides read TGCGCCAGCAGCGCGGACAGGGGGCCGACGGACACCATATATTTT. Translated, it gives CASSADRGPTDTIYF.

This clonotype has only a few counts. The V and J genes are TRBV7-2 and TRBJ2-1, with 10 bases fitting TRBD2. CDR1 is SGHTA and CDR2 is FQGNSA in the germline V gene. CDR3 length: 17 amino acids. V shed 5 bases, J shed 2 bases, and the junction held 9 bases outside the gene matches. The DNA for the CDR3 is TGTGCCAGCAGCCGCAGACTAGCGGGTAGTACCTACAATGAGCAGTTCTTC. The encoded protein is CASSRRLAGSTYNEQFF.

CDR3 residues: CASRASGRGNEQFF. The CDR3 DNA reads as TGTGCCAGCAGGGCTAGCGGGAGGGGGAATGAGCAGTTCTTC. This rearrangement joins TRBV6-4 to TRBJ2-1, with 12 bases matching TRBD2. CDR1 and CDR2 (germline): MRHNA, SNTAGT. This CDR3 is 14 amino acids long. The V segment lost 6 bases and the J segment 7 bases; nucleotides outside the gene matches: 4.

V usage is TRBV12-3 or TRBV12-4 and J usage is TRBJ1-5, with D perhaps TRBD1 (5 bases). V dropped 4 bases and J dropped 0 bases, with 13 bases sitting between them. The CDR3 consists of 16 residues. This CDR3 is CASSSQGTLSNQPQHF. CDR3 in DNA: TGTGCCAGCAGTTCCCAGGGCACCCTTAGCAATCAGCCCCAGCATTTT.

The chain's CDR3 is CSARDITGTYLSVQYF. In DNA, the CDR3 is TGCAGTGCTAGAGATATTACCGGGACCTACCTTTCGGTGCAGTACTTC. This chain joins TRBV20-1 and TRBJ2-7; D is possibly TRBD1 or TRBD2 (5 bases each). From germline, CDR1 is DFQATT and CDR2 SNEGSKA (reference sequence). The V end lost 0 bases, the J end lost 9 bases, and 24 bases lay between the germline ends. The CDR3 spans 16 residues.

This clonotype was seen a few times. The chain is built from TRBV20-1 and TRBJ2-5; TRBD1 agrees at 7 bases. The germline gives CDR1 DFQATT, CDR2 SNEGSKA (reference sequence). This CDR3 region has 13 residues. Trimming at V came to 5 bases and at J to 3 bases, leaving 6 bases not matched to a gene. CDR3 in amino acids: CSAPPQGKETQYF. In DNA form, the CDR3 reads TGCAGTGCTCCTCCACAGGGGAAAGAGACCCAGTACTTC.

This clonotype occurred many times. V is TRBV27 and J is TRBJ2-4; 7 bases are a match to TRBD1. The germline CDR1 and CDR2 sequences are MNHEY and SMNVEV (reference sequence). The CDR3 length is 15 residues. With V trimmed by 4 bases and J by 5 bases, 8 bases remained unmatched. CDR3 DNA sequence: TGTGCCAGCAGTTCCCCGGGACAGAATCAAAACATTCAGTACTTC. Translation: CASSSPGQNQNIQYF.

Notes on this clonotype: A much more abundant neighbour one base away suggests this may be a read error. The chain recombines TRBV3-1 with TRBJ2-7; D might be TRBD1 (5 bases). The germline V gene encodes CDR1 LGHDT and CDR2 YNNKEL (reference sequence). The CDR3 length is 12 residues. The germline V and J ends were trimmed by 5 bases and 3 bases, with 8 bases remaining between them. The CDR3 DNA follows: TGTGCCAGCAGCTCAGGGCACTACGAGCAGTACTTC. As protein: CASSSGHYEQYF.

This clonotype occurred a few times. This sequence joins TRBV12-3 or TRBV12-4 and TRBJ2-1; 10 bases agree with TRBD2. This CDR3 contains 14 residues. After removal of 4 bases from V and 8 bases from J, the junction contained 5 bases not matched to a gene. The CDR3 reads CASSSSGGADEQFF. CDR3 sequence (DNA): TGTGCCAGCAGTTCCAGCGGGGGGGCCGATGAGCAGTTCTTC.

This sequence joins TRBV27 and TRBJ1-5; perhaps TRBD1 as D (5 bases). With 3 bases removed from V and 2 bases from J, the gap between germline ends came to 26 bases. The CDR3 is 20 residues long. Germline V lookup: CDR1 MNHEY, CDR2 SMNVEV (reference sequence). The CDR3 DNA reads as TGTGCCAGCAGTTTGTCTAGTGGCGTCGGGGGTCAACTCGGCAATCAGCCCCAGCATTTT. Translating it yields CASSLSSGVGGQLGNQPQHF.

The V call is TRBV29-1, the J call TRBJ1-2, with D unresolved. The CDR3 runs to 13 residues. V lost 3 bases, J lost 4 bases, and 12 bases lay in between. CDR1 and CDR2 (germline): SQVTM, ANQGSEA. The CDR3 sequence is CSVDQDAVYGYTF. Here the CDR3 DNA reads TGCAGCGTTGATCAGGACGCCGTCTATGGCTACACCTTC.

The chain couples TRBV15 to TRBJ2-3, with D maybe TRBD2 (6 bases). V lost 0 bases to trimming and J lost 4 bases, with 14 bases between them. The CDR3 consists of 16 residues. Germline V gene data show CDR1 as LNHNV and CDR2 as YYDKDF (reference sequence). CDR3 protein: CATSRDRRGLPDTQYF. CDR3 DNA: TGTGCCACCAGCAGAGATCGCCGGGGGTTGCCAGATACGCAGTATTTT.

The gene calls are TRBV4-1 and TRBJ2-3, with D possibly matching TRBD2 (5 bases). With 4 bases removed from V and 2 bases from J, the gap between germline ends came to 13 bases. The CDR3 totals 15 residues. CDR1 and CDR2 from the germline V gene are MGHRA and YSYEKL. CDR3 in amino acids: CASSPSGFDTDTQYF. As DNA, the CDR3 is TGCGCCAGCAGCCCCAGCGGATTCGACACAGATACGCAGTATTTT.

V is TRBV6-4 and J is TRBJ2-6; 7 bases align to TRBD1. Germline V gene data show CDR1 as MRHNA and CDR2 as SNTAGT. Unmatched junction bases numbered 3, after V lost 3 bases and J lost 1 base. This CDR3 contains 16 residues. The CDR3 protein is CASSEGGLSGANVLTF. Written as DNA, the CDR3 is TGTGCCAGCAGTGAAGGGGGCTTATCTGGGGCCAACGTCCTGACTTTC.

This chain links TRBV4-3 with TRBJ2-2, with D perhaps being TRBD1 or TRBD2 (5 bases each). The CDR3 runs to 17 residues. V shed 0 bases and J shed 1 base, with 12 bases lying between them. The germline CDR1 and CDR2 sequences are LGHNA and YSLEER. The CDR3 region has the DNA TGCGCCAGCAGCCAAGATCTGGGGGATCAGAACACCGGGGAGCTGTTTTTT. It yields the protein CASSQDLGDQNTGELFF.